This TCR beta chain is drawn from a study of blood T cell repertoires in COVID-19. Study in general: Acute and convalescent COVID-19 samples came from the United States, Italy and Spain. PBMCs, B-cell-depleted T cells, or T cells were the source of the cDNA or gDNA that made up the material.

Methods used by the authors: The authors estimated nucleated cell counts from reference gene primer amplification. TCRdb keeps only in-frame clones here, not all; method: immunoSEQ multiplex PCR. From that table come the V and J calls and clone size; the DNA was used to work out D and trimming. The sample contains around 200,000 clones, around nine tenths of which appear only once. This clone was observed a single time. CDR1 LNHDA and CDR2 SQIVND come from the germline V gene (reference sequence). The V gene end was trimmed by 5 bases and the J gene end by 9 bases; junction bases not matched to a gene: 10. The CDR3 extends over 16 amino acids.

The chain has TRBV19 and TRBJ1-6; 10 positions agree with TRBD1. The sample was peripheral blood. The TCR originated in a man between 60 and 75 years old who had recovered from COVID-19. The CDR3 reads CASSSADRGETSPLHF. DNA for the CDR3: TGTGCCAGTAGTTCTGCGGACAGGGGGGAAACTTCACCCCTCCACTTT. The entire variable domain, with the rest obtained from reference TRBV19 and TRBJ1-6, is as follows: DGGITQSPKYLFRKEGQNVTLSCEQNLNHDAMYWYRQDPGQGLRLIYYSQIVNDFQKGDIAEGYSVSREKKESFPLTVTSAQKNPTAFYLCASSSADRGETSPLHFGNGTRLTVT.